This is a list of T cell receptor beta chains from one sample in a study of blood T cell repertoires in COVID-19. Measured with immunoSEQ multiplex PCR; TCRdb has only the in-frame clones, and not every one. This table holds 150,000 to 170,000 clones, about 85% found once. Sequenced material: peripheral blood. These TCRs come from a woman aged 55 to 70 with COVID-19, enrolled during active disease. CDR3s include the opening cysteine and the closing phenylalanine or tryptophan. A D gene is named only where the DNA matches it firmly. Clone size is stated in some rows and not others, as once, few, many or a class when expanded.

j_call	d_call	cdr3_length	clone_size	v_call	cdr3_nt	cdr3_aa
TRBJ1-4	TRBD1	15	.	TRBV7-2	TGTGCCAGCAGCTGGAGACAGGGTGCTAATGAAAAACTGTTTTTT	CASSWRQGANEKLFF
TRBJ2-7	.	15	many	TRBV7-6	TGTGCCAGCGGCGAAGGTCTAGCGAGCTCCTACGAGCAGTACTTC	CASGEGLASSYEQYF
TRBJ2-3	TRBD1	14	.	TRBV6-2/TRBV6-3	TGTGCCAGCAGTCTGACAGGGGGAACAGATACGCAGTATTTT	CASSLTGGTDTQYF
TRBJ2-7	.	14	.	TRBV15	TGTGCCACCAGCAGCTGGGGTAGGGGCGACGAGCAGTACTTC	CATSSWGRGDEQYF
TRBJ1-3	.	13	once	TRBV6-5	TGTGCCAGCAGCGGGGGGCTTGGAAACACCATATATTTT	CASSGGLGNTIYF
TRBJ1-2	.	15	.	TRBV29-1	TGCAGCGGGGGGGGACGTGGACAGCTCTTTTATGGCTACACCTTC	CSGGGRGQLFYGYTF
TRBJ1-2	TRBD1	14	.	TRBV19	TGTGCCAGTACCCCAAGGACAGGAACTACTGGCTACACCTTC	CASTPRTGTTGYTF
TRBJ2-6	.	15	.	TRBV5-1	TGCGCCAGCAGTCTACAGCCCTCTGGGGCCAACGTCCTGACTTTC	CASSLQPSGANVLTF
TRBJ2-1	TRBD1	13	.	TRBV24-1	TGTGCCACCTCGGACAGGGGGCGGGATGAGCAGTTCTTC	CATSDRGRDEQFF
TRBJ2-1	TRBD1	13	.	TRBV12-3/TRBV12-4	TGTGCCAGTTTACGGGACAGATACAATGAGCAGTTCTTC	CASLRDRYNEQFF
TRBJ1-5	TRBD1	17	.	TRBV5-6	TGTGCCAGCAGGTCGGACAGGGGGCCCCTTGGCAATCAGCCCCAGCATTTT	CASRSDRGPLGNQPQHF
TRBJ2-2	.	16	.	TRBV9	TGTGCCAGCAGCGTCTTTGGGACACCGAACACCGGGGAGCTGTTTTTT	CASSVFGTPNTGELFF
TRBJ1-4	.	11	.	TRBV6-6	TGTGCCAGCAGTTTGGACACAGGACTGTTTTTT	CASSLDTGLFF
TRBJ1-3	.	13	.	TRBV7-9	TGTGCCAGCCGAGGAGGGGCTGGAAACACCATATATTTT	CASRGGAGNTIYF
TRBJ1-1	.	15	.	TRBV18	TGTGCCAGCTCACCACCGGAGGACAACAGGGTCGAAGCTTTCTTT	CASSPPEDNRVEAFF
TRBJ2-6	TRBD1	15	few	TRBV10-3	TGTGCCACCGGACAGGGAACCTCTGGGGCCAACGTCCTGACTTTC	CATGQGTSGANVLTF
TRBJ2-3	TRBD2	17	.	TRBV7-3	TGTGCCAGCAGCCCTACACTAGCGGGAGTCTCCCCAGATACGCAGTATTTT	CASSPTLAGVSPDTQYF
TRBJ1-4	TRBD1	19	.	TRBV7-8	TGTGCCAGCAGTCACCACCGACAGGGGGCGTTCGCGGTGAATGAAAAACTGTTTTTT	CASSHHRQGAFAVNEKLFF
TRBJ1-1	.	15	.	TRBV18	TGTGCCAGCTCAGTTCGAGGGACTATCGGCACTGAAGCTTTCTTT	CASSVRGTIGTEAFF
TRBJ2-5	TRBD2	17	.	TRBV9	TGTGCCAGCAGCGCGCAAGTCCTAGCGGGGGGAAAAGAGACCCAGTACTTC	CASSAQVLAGGKETQYF
TRBJ1-6	TRBD1	16	.	TRBV14	TGTGCCAGCAGCCAAGGGCGGGGACAGAATAATTCACCCCTCCACTTT	CASSQGRGQNNSPLHF
TRBJ2-2	.	14	once	TRBV14	TGTGCCAGCAGGGAGACAGGGAACACCGGGGAGCTGTTTTTT	CASRETGNTGELFF
TRBJ1-2	TRBD1	13	.	TRBV11-2	TGTGCCAGCAGCACCGGACAGGTCTATGGCTACACCTTC	CASSTGQVYGYTF
TRBJ1-5	TRBD1	14	.	TRBV3-1/TRBV3-2	TGTGCCAGCAGCTGGACAGGGGCAGATCAGCCCCAGCATTTT	CASSWTGADQPQHF
TRBJ1-2	.	14	.	TRBV7-3	TGTGCCAGCAGCTTATACTGGTCTAACTATGGCTACACCTTC	CASSLYWSNYGYTF
TRBJ2-4	.	16	.	TRBV9	TGTGCCAGCAGCGTAGGTACTAGTGTGGCCAAAAACATTCAGTACTTC	CASSVGTSVAKNIQYF
TRBJ1-1	.	12	.	TRBV27	TGTGCCGCCTCCCCGGGAGGGGGAGAAGCTTTCTTT	CAASPGGGEAFF
TRBJ1-5	.	14	.	TRBV6-1	TGTGCCAGCAGTGACAGGGAAGGTGATCAGCCCCAGCATTTT	CASSDREGDQPQHF
TRBJ1-2	.	14	.	TRBV5-8	TGTGCCAGCAGCTTCCAAACACCGAACTATGGCTACACCTTC	CASSFQTPNYGYTF
TRBJ2-2	TRBD1	16	.	TRBV7-3	TGTGCCAGCAGCCCGGGGGGACAGGGGAACACCGGGGAGCTGTTTTTT	CASSPGGQGNTGELFF
TRBJ1-2	.	13	.	TRBV7-3	TGTGCCAGCAGCCTGGGGGCAGACTATGGCTACACCTTC	CASSLGADYGYTF